Listed here are 12 T cell receptor beta chains from one sample, sequenced in a study of blood T cell repertoires in COVID-19 (dated by TCRdb to the early 2020s). Receptors were amplified or captured by the immunoSEQ multiplex PCR assay. TCRdb's version of the immuneACCESS table is confined to in-frame rearrangements and falls short of the full clone set. An unresolved V gene accounts for under half of the shortfall where checked; the remainder is of unknown origin. This sample lists 200,000 to 250,000 clones; around 85% were detected once. The ten largest account for 3% to 4% of the sample. Specimen: PBMCs or T cells enriched from blood (not recorded which). These TCRs come from a woman aged 40-49 years with acute COVID-19.

Written as DNA, the CDR3 is TGTGCCAGCCCGGACACCACAGATACGCAGTATTTT. This sequence encodes CASPDTTDTQYF. The chain joins TRBV7-3 to TRBJ2-3; perhaps TRBD1 as D (5 bases). The CDR3 sequence is 12 residues long. Trimming removed 8 bases at V and 2 bases at J, with 8 bases between. Germline lookup yields CDR1 SGHTA and CDR2 FQGTGA.

This clone was counted a few times. The chain uses TRBV28 and TRBJ1-3, with 9 positions matching TRBD1. The germline gives CDR1 MDHEN, CDR2 SYDVKM. V was clipped by 5 bases and J by 2 bases; unmatched bases: 7. This CDR3 comprises 16 residues. The CDR3 loop is CASSTRTGGPGNTIYF. CDR3 DNA: TGTGCCAGCAGTACAAGAACAGGGGGCCCTGGAAACACCATATATTTT.

V and J are TRBV11-2 and TRBJ2-1, with 11 bases identical to TRBD2. Germline V gene lookup returns CDR1 SGHAT and CDR2 FQNNGV. The CDR3 length is 16 residues. The J segment lost 2 bases and the V segment lost 5 bases, leaving 5 bases of the junction unmatched. The CDR3 bases are TGTGCCAGCAGCCTGCTAGCGGGAGGAACCTACAATGAGCAGTTCTTC. This translates into CASSLLAGGTYNEQFF.

The chain couples TRBV24-1 to TRBJ2-5; 10 bases map to TRBD1. Germline CDR1 is KGHDR and CDR2 is SFDVKD. V lost 4 bases and J lost 7; bases outside the gene matches: 8. The CDR3 has 15 amino acids. CDR3 region: CATSEHGTGEGTQYF. DNA of the CDR3: TGTGCCACCAGTGAACACGGGACAGGGGAAGGGACCCAGTACTTC.

This clone was counted many times. This chain joins TRBV7-9 and TRBJ1-1; 7 nucleotides line up with TRBD1. Germline-derived CDR1 and CDR2 are SEHNR and FQNEAQ (reference sequence). The ends lost 6 bases at V and 4 bases at J; junction bases unmatched: 5. The CDR3 totals 13 residues. The CDR3 DNA sequence: TGTGCCAGCAGTCCGACAGGGCCCACTGAAGCTTTCTTT. Translation gives CASSPTGPTEAFF.

This chain uses TRBV2 with TRBJ2-7; TRBD2 aligns across 8 bases. J gave up 2 bases and V 2 bases, and 8 bases lay outside the gene matches. Germline-derived CDR1 and CDR2 are SNHLY and FYNNEI. The CDR3 contains 16 residues. CDR3 DNA: TGTGCCAGCAGTGAATTCGGAGCGGGAGTTCCCTACGAGCAGTACTTC. Its protein is CASSEFGAGVPYEQYF.

The rearrangement uses TRBV27 and TRBJ1-1; D not certain. Trimming took off 3 bases at V and 4 bases at J, with 9 bases between the two ends. Per germline, CDR1 MNHEY and CDR2 SMNVEV (reference sequence). The CDR3 is made up of 13 amino acids. CDR3 in DNA: TGTGCCAGCAGTTTGGCGGGGTTCACTGAAGCTTTCTTT. As protein: CASSLAGFTEAFF.

V gene TRBV3-1 (or the pseudogene TRBV3-2) combines with J gene TRBJ2-7, with 13 bases matching TRBD2. V lost 4 bases and J lost 5; bases outside the gene matches: 8. CDR1 and CDR2 (germline): LGHDT, YNNKEL (reference sequence). The CDR3 contains 16 residues. This chain's CDR3 is CASSPRGTSGTHEQYF. The CDR3 DNA reads TGTGCCAGCAGCCCCAGAGGGACTAGCGGGACCCACGAGCAGTACTTC.

The chain is built from TRBV5-1 and TRBJ2-1, with 7 positions matching TRBD1. The CDR3 loop spans 16 amino acids. Germline V gene data show CDR1 as SGHRS and CDR2 as YFSETQ. The V gene end was trimmed by 0 bases and the J gene end by 5 bases; junction bases not matched to a gene: 8. The CDR3 coding sequence is TGCGCCAGCAGCTTGGCCATTAGGGGGCTAGACAATGAGCAGTTCTTC. Amino acids: CASSLAIRGLDNEQFF.

The chain links TRBV6-6 to TRBJ1-3, with D uncertain. CDR3 size: 14 residues. The V gene lost 4 bases and the J gene lost 0 bases, with 7 bases spanning the gap. Germline V gives CDR1 MNHNY, CDR2 SVGAGI (reference sequence). This CDR3 reads CASSFESSGNTIYF. As DNA, the CDR3 is TGTGCCAGCAGTTTCGAGAGCTCTGGAAACACCATATATTTT.

This clone is a singleton in its sample. The chain has TRBV18 and TRBJ2-1; 9 bases fit TRBD2. This CDR3 region has 17 residues. Germline CDR1 and CDR2: KGHSH and LQKENI. V dropped 2 bases and J dropped 9; count of bases not matched to a gene: 14. The CDR3 coding sequence is TGTGCCAGCTCACCATCCTCGAGGGCTAGCGGGAACGGTGAGCAGTTCTTC. It encodes CASSPSSRASGNGEQFF.

The chain recombines TRBV18 with TRBJ1-4; D perhaps matches TRBD1 (5 bases). The germline CDR1 and CDR2 sequences are KGHSH and LQKENI. Deletions cut 2 bases from V and 5 bases from J, with 18 bases between. There are 17 residues in the CDR3. CDR3 sequence reads: CASSPRGGVGLNEKLFF. The CDR3 DNA reads as TGTGCCAGCTCACCAAGAGGCGGAGTGGGGCTGAATGAAAAACTGTTTTTT.